The next 11 T cell receptor beta chains were all read from a single sample in a study of identical twins. TCRdb used MiXCR to reprocess the 5' RACE reads, holding one entry per CDR3 protein. Of 500,000 to 550,000 distinct CDR3 sequences detected, around 24% appear once; the ten largest clones hold 0.4% to 0.6%. These data were also reused for a study on yellow fever vaccine responses in identical twins.

Sequencing was performed on CD4+ T cells sorted from blood. Source of these receptors: a woman younger than 35 in good health.

This chain links TRBV2 with TRBJ2-4; 7 nucleotides agree with TRBD2. Germline CDR1 is SNHLY and CDR2 is FYNNEI. V lost 4 bases and J lost 7; bases outside the gene matches: 7. The CDR3 extends over 14 amino acids. As DNA, the CDR3 is TGTGCCAGCAGTGGAGGACTAGTCAGGAACATTCAGTACTTC. Translating gives CASSGGLVRNIQYF.

This clonotype was recorded at least ten times. The chain joins TRBV5-1 to TRBJ2-7, with TRBD2 as a possible D gene (6 bases). Germline loops: CDR1 SGHRS, CDR2 YFSETQ. V lost 3 bases and J 2 bases, leaving 12 bases between the germline ends. This CDR3 comprises 14 residues. The CDR3 bases are TGCGCCAGCAGCTCCACTAGCTCCACCTACGAGCAGTACTTC. Residues: CASSSTSSTYEQYF.

This clonotype occurred a few times. The chain uses TRBV5-1 and TRBJ2-1; 10 nucleotides line up with TRBD2. Losses at the gene ends were 0 bases for V and 7 bases for J; bases not matched to a gene: 4. Germline CDR1 reads SGHRS; CDR2 reads YFSETQ. CDR3 length: 15 amino acids. CDR3 in DNA: TGCGCCAGCAGCTTGGTTCCTAGCGGGGGTAATGAGCAGTTCTTC. It is translated as CASSLVPSGGNEQFF.

The chain recombines TRBV29-1 with TRBJ2-1, with 10 bases aligning to TRBD1. The CDR3 is made up of 16 amino acids. From germline, CDR1 is SQVTM and CDR2 ANQGSEA. Losses at the gene ends were 5 bases for V and 3 bases for J; bases not matched to a gene: 10. CDR3 nucleotides: TGCAGCGTTACCCCGACAGGGGACAGGGGCTACAATGAGCAGTTCTTC. It translates to CSVTPTGDRGYNEQFF.

The V and J genes are TRBV5-1 and TRBJ2-7; a possible D gene is TRBD1 (5 bases). Per the germline V gene, CDR1 is SGHRS and CDR2 is YFSETQ. The CDR3 loop spans 14 amino acids. The V end lost 3 bases, the J end lost 1 base, and 11 bases lay between the germline ends. Written as DNA, the CDR3 is TGCGCCAGCAGCTCCAGGACACTTTCCTACGAGCAGTACTTC. It specifies CASSSRTLSYEQYF.

This chain links TRBV29-1 with TRBJ2-4; D unresolved. This CDR3 contains 13 residues. Germline lookup yields CDR1 SQVTM and CDR2 ANQGSEA. The V end was cut by 4 bases, the J end by 1 base, with 8 bases between. The CDR3 is CSVVGGAKNIQYF. Here the CDR3 DNA reads TGCAGCGTTGTAGGTGGTGCCAAAAACATTCAGTACTTC.

The CDR3: CAISDGGISRISSYNEQFF. The CDR3 DNA is TGTGCCATCAGTGATGGGGGGATTTCCCGAATTAGCTCCTACAATGAGCAGTTCTTC. The V and J genes are TRBV10-3 and TRBJ2-1, with D possibly being TRBD2 (6 bases). This CDR3 is built from 19 residues. CDR1 and CDR2 from the germline V gene are ENHRY and SYGVKD. Trimming stripped 3 bases from V and 0 bases from J, with 21 bases between.

This clonotype was counted between two and nine times. The genes are TRBV12-3 or TRBV12-4 and TRBJ2-3; TRBD2 is a possible D gene (5 bases). Trimming cost V 4 bases and J 6 bases, with 11 bases left between them. The CDR3 sequence is 13 residues long. The CDR3 DNA follows: TGTGCCAGCAGTTCCGGGAAGCAGGATACGCAGTATTTT. Translated, it gives CASSSGKQDTQYF.

The table lists this clonotype with a few counts. The chain couples TRBV10-3 to TRBJ2-7; D unresolved. V lost 1 base and J 0 bases, leaving 10 bases between the germline ends. The CDR3 is made up of 15 amino acids. Germline CDR1 reads ENHRY; CDR2 reads SYGVKD. The CDR3 DNA reads as TGTGCCATCAGTGAGTTGGCGGCTAGCTCCTACGAGCAGTACTTC. It encodes CAISELAASSYEQYF.

The table lists this clonotype with a few counts. The chain links TRBV10-3 to TRBJ2-5; D is unclear. V lost 3 bases, J lost 7 bases, and 12 bases lay in between. Germline-derived CDR1 and CDR2 are ENHRY and SYGVKD. The CDR3 consists of 13 residues. CDR3 coding DNA: TGTGCCATCAGTGAAAACTACCCGGGGACCCAGTACTTC. Encoded protein: CAISENYPGTQYF.

The chain couples TRBV15 to TRBJ2-1, with TRBD2 matching 11 bases. V was pared by 0 bases and J by 7 bases, with 2 bases of the junction left unmatched. CDR3 length equals 15 residues. Looked up from germline, CDR1 is LNHNV and CDR2 is YYDKDF (reference sequence). CDR3 sequence: CATSRELAGVNEQFF. CDR3 bases: TGTGCCACCAGCAGAGAACTAGCGGGGGTTAATGAGCAGTTCTTC.